The clone carrying this TCR beta chain was counted once. The data belong to a study of CD8 T cells in Susac syndrome. This CDR3 has 12 amino acids. V gave up 9 bases and J gave up 8 bases, with 16 bases separating them. CDR1 is SNHLY and CDR2 is FYNNEI in the germline V gene. An amount of RNA that ranged from roughly 0.5 to 1 ug was reverse transcribed with random hexamers. The TCR beta CDR3 was amplified by immunoSEQ multiplex PCR across 54 Vbeta, 13 Jbeta. TCRdb redid the calling of the immunoSEQ multiplex PCR reads with MiXCR, one entry per CDR3 protein. The table shows around 190,000 distinct CDR3 sequences, with about 95% occurring only once.

Sequencing input: CD8+ T cells from PBMCs. The rearrangement links TRBV2 to TRBJ1-2; TRBD1 might be the D (5 bases). This TCR was recovered from a human donor with multiple sclerosis. The CDR3 nucleotides are TGTGCCAGAATGACGGGACGGCAAGGCTACACCTTC. Protein product: CARMTGRQGYTF.